Sequencing of this T cell receptor (beta chain) was carried out in a study of cytomegalovirus exposure and HLA in healthy donors. Turning to the study itself: Sequencing of 150 million to 200 million T cells in an earlier analysis found 95 million to 120 million unique TCR beta sequences. Around 85 million unique TCR sequences came from HLA-typed donors in an early release.

The germline V gene encodes CDR1 MGHRA and CDR2 YSYEKL. The CDR3 is 18 amino acids. V was clipped by 4 bases and J by 3 bases; unmatched bases: 12. Broader study findings: TCR beta V- and J-gene trimming was later associated with a missense DCLRE1C variant.

This clone was counted between two and nine times. Its cognate antigen is unknown. 60 Vbeta and 13 Jbeta primers were used in PCR. Only in-frame clones appear in the TCRdb table, and some are missing; sequencing was by immunoSEQ multiplex PCR. The sample lists fewer than 250,000 clones; more than 85% were seen once. The sample comprised PBMCs. The gene calls are TRBV4-1 and TRBJ1-4; TRBD1 agrees at 9 bases. The receptor was derived from a woman younger than 35 in good health and CMV-seronegative. In DNA form, the CDR3 reads TGCGCCAGCAGCCTGAGGACAGGGGTCAGTGGGGCTAATGAAAAACTGTTTTTT. It is translated as CASSLRTGVSGANEKLFF.